This TCR beta chain derives from a study of long-term antiretroviral therapy in people with HIV. The germline V gene encodes CDR1 MNHEY and CDR2 SVGAGI. V was clipped by 5 bases and J by 5 bases, with 16 bases between them. CDR3 size: 14 residues. Version v3.0 of the immunoSEQ assay ran at survey level. The table came from immunoSEQ multiplex PCR; TCRdb's copy has only in-frame clones and leaves some out. The sample has about 7,200 clones, 65% to 75% seen once. The chain combines TRBV6-5 with TRBJ2-7, with D perhaps being TRBD1 or TRBD2 (5 bases each). Sample: unsorted PBMCs, taken approximately 0.9 years before starting antiretroviral therapy. This TCR was recovered from a man between 35 and 55 years old with HIV. The CDR3 loop reads CASSPWAEGNEQYF. The CDR3 nucleotides read TGTGCCAGCAGTCCTTGGGCCGAGGGGAACGAGCAGTACTTC.